This passage covers 19 T cell receptor beta chains from one sample sequenced in a study of blood T cells in healthy people across ages. Sample-barcoded 5' priming and a J-beta primer mix drove a second PCR of roughly 7 to 11 cycles. TCRdb reprocessed the 5' RACE reads via MiXCR and lists one record per CDR3 protein. The sample consists of roughly 800,000 distinct CDR3 sequences, 20% to 30% of them appearing once. This same sample was also taken into another study, of T cells of mothers and their children.

Input material: blood. Receptor source: a boy under 18 in good health.

The rearrangement links TRBV6-2 or TRBV6-3 to TRBJ2-7; no clear D. The CDR3 loop spans 12 amino acids. Germline V gives CDR1 MNHEY, CDR2 SVGEGT. Trimming took off 2 bases at V and 5 bases at J, with 7 bases between the two ends. In nucleotides, the CDR3 is TGTGCCAGCAGTTACATCGGTGACGAGCAGTACTTC. Its protein product is CASSYIGDEQYF.

The chain combines TRBV18 with TRBJ1-1, with D maybe TRBD1 (6 bases). Trimming took off 3 bases at V and 0 bases at J, with 11 bases between the two ends. Germline-derived CDR1 and CDR2 are KGHSH and LQKENI. There are 15 residues in the CDR3. CDR3 sequence (DNA): TGTGCCAGCTCACCTCAGGACAGCATGAACACTGAAGCTTTCTTT. Translated: CASSPQDSMNTEAFF.

This clonotype was recorded only once. V and J are TRBV6-5 and TRBJ1-2; tentative D call: TRBD1 (5 bases). The length of the CDR3 is 14 residues. Germline loops: CDR1 MNHEY, CDR2 SVGAGI. V dropped 5 bases and J dropped 2 bases, with 12 bases sitting between them. The CDR3 region has the DNA TGTGCCAGCAGTATTAGGGGCAACAACTATGGCTACACCTTC. Translated, it gives CASSIRGNNYGYTF.

The chain joins TRBV12-3 or TRBV12-4 to TRBJ1-5; D is possibly TRBD1 (6 bases). Trimming left V 6 bases short and J 0 bases short, with 21 bases between. The CDR3 covers 18 residues. CDR3 residues: CASSTRDKEPYSNQPQHF. CDR3 coding DNA: TGTGCCAGCAGCACCCGGGACAAAGAGCCTTATAGCAATCAGCCCCAGCATTTT.

The CDR3 here is CATSTGLGQPQHF. CDR3 sequence (DNA): TGTGCCACCAGCACAGGGCTCGGTCAGCCCCAGCATTTT. The chain combines TRBV15 with TRBJ1-5; D is possibly TRBD1 (5 bases). Germline V gives CDR1 LNHNV, CDR2 YYDKDF (reference sequence). The CDR3 has 13 amino acids. V dropped 4 bases and J dropped 6 bases, with 10 bases sitting between them.

This clonotype turned up a few times. The chain uses TRBV2 and TRBJ2-7; 11 nucleotides line up with TRBD1. The CDR3 runs 17 residues. V was clipped by 5 bases and J by 0 bases; unmatched bases: 9. Germline assignment: CDR1 SNHLY and CDR2 FYNNEI. CDR3 sequence (DNA): TGTGCCAGCAGTATTGGTCTGGGGACAGGGGGCTCCTACGAGCAGTACTTC. It encodes CASSIGLGTGGSYEQYF.

This chain links TRBV5-1 with TRBJ2-5; D is ambiguous. In germline, CDR1 is SGHRS, CDR2 YFSETQ. Between the trimmed V and J ends, which lost 5 bases and 3 bases, there was a span of 5 bases. CDR3 size: 11 residues. The DNA for the CDR3 is TGCGCCAGCAGAACGGAAGAGACCCAGTACTTC. It yields the protein CASRTEETQYF.

This chain links TRBV7-2 with TRBJ1-4; the D gene is possibly TRBD1 (5 bases). V lost 3 bases and J 8 bases, leaving 13 bases between the germline ends. The CDR3 runs to 14 residues. Germline-derived CDR1 and CDR2 are SGHTA and FQGNSA. The CDR3 nucleotides read TGTGCCAGCAGCTTCGGGACCTATGGGGAAAAACTGTTTTTT. Protein sequence: CASSFGTYGEKLFF. The complete variable domain, with remaining parts taken from reference TRBV7-2 and TRBJ1-4, reads GAGVSQSPSNKVTEKGKDVELRCDPISGHTALYWYRQSLGQGLEFLIYFQGNSAPDKSGLPSDRFSAERTGGSVSTLTIQRTQQEDSAVYLCASSFGTYGEKLFFGSGTQLSVL.

This rearrangement joins TRBV6-6 to TRBJ2-7; 9 nucleotides agree with TRBD2. The CDR3 covers 13 residues. CDR1 is MNHNY, CDR2 SVGAGI, per germline (reference sequence). V lost 7 bases, J lost 7 bases, and 8 bases stayed unmatched. The CDR3 DNA sequence: TGTGCCAGCACAGACAGCGGGGGGCGGGAGCAGTACTTC. It encodes CASTDSGGREQYF.

This clonotype has just a few counts. This chain uses TRBV7-6 with TRBJ2-1; D may match TRBD1 or TRBD2 (6 bases each). The end of the DNA fits TRBJ2-7 better, so the J call may be wrong. The germline V gene has CDR1 SGHVS and CDR2 FNYEAQ. The CDR3 is made up of 16 amino acids. In DNA, the CDR3 is TGTGCCAGCAGCCCGAGGGGGGAAGTCGGGGTAAACGAGCAGTACTTC. This codes for CASSPRGEVGVNEQYF.

The chain combines TRBV6-5 with TRBJ2-1, with a weak D call TRBD1 (5 bases). The CDR3 totals 13 residues. CDR1 MNHEY and CDR2 SVGAGI come from the germline V gene. V dropped 5 bases and J dropped 15 bases, with 20 bases sitting between them. Written as DNA, the CDR3 is TGTGCCAGCAGTCTCCTCCTGGGGCGTGAATTGTTCTTC. Its protein product is CASSLLLGRELFF.

V and J are TRBV29-1 and TRBJ2-3; no clear D. The CDR3 consists of 11 residues. V lost 3 bases and J 2 bases, leaving 3 bases between the germline ends. Germline lookup yields CDR1 SQVTM and CDR2 ANQGSEA. CDR3 residues: CSVDHTDTQYF. In DNA, the CDR3 is TGCAGCGTTGACCACACAGATACGCAGTATTTT.

The J gene is TRBJ2-1, the V gene TRBV11-2, with D possibly matching TRBD2 (5 bases). The J call may be in error: the DNA end matches TRBJ2-5 better. The CDR3 is made up of 12 amino acids. In germline, CDR1 is SGHAT, CDR2 FQNNGV. The CDR3 DNA follows: TGTGCCAGCGGTACCCGGAGGGAGACCCAGTACTTC. Its translation: CASGTRRETQYF.

This rearrangement joins TRBV2 to TRBJ2-5; D might be TRBD1 (6 bases). The DNA end lines up better with TRBJ2-7; the J call may be wrong. The length of the CDR3 is 14 residues. CDR1 and CDR2 from the germline V gene are SNHLY and FYNNEI. CDR3 in amino acids: CASSVDRSSYEQYF. Written as DNA, the CDR3 is TGTGCCAGCAGTGTGGACAGAAGCTCCTACGAGCAGTACTTC.

The J gene is TRBJ2-2, the V gene TRBV6-1; D unclear. V lost 7 bases and J lost 9, with 12 bases in between. The CDR3 contains 12 residues. CDR1 and CDR2 from the germline V gene are MNHNS and SASEGT. In nucleotides, the CDR3 is TGTGCCAGCACCCCGGTAGGGAGGGAGCTGTTTTTT. Protein sequence: CASTPVGRELFF.

This clonotype has more than one count but fewer than ten. The J gene is TRBJ2-7, the V gene TRBV5-6, with 15 bases fitting TRBD2. Germline assignment: CDR1 SGHDT and CDR2 YYEEEE. J lost 11 bases, V lost 4 bases, and 7 bases had no gene match. This CDR3 spans 14 amino acids. The CDR3 DNA sequence: TGTGCCAGCAGCCGGGGACTAGCGGGGGGCCCCAAGTACTTC. Protein product: CASSRGLAGGPKYF.

The chain couples TRBV18 to TRBJ1-2, with D hard to call. This CDR3 has 13 amino acids. Germline CDR1 and CDR2: KGHSH and LQKENI. V dropped 0 bases and J dropped 6 bases, with 8 bases sitting between them. The CDR3 reads CASSPPVFNGYTF. CDR3 DNA: TGTGCCAGCTCACCACCAGTCTTCAATGGCTACACCTTC.

This clonotype was recorded a few times. The rearrangement joins TRBV7-3 to TRBJ2-5; D could derive from TRBD1 or TRBD2 (6 bases each). The J call could be wrong; TRBJ2-1 is a better fit for the DNA end. The germline V gene has CDR1 SGHTA and CDR2 FQGTGA. The length of the CDR3 is 15 residues. The chain's CDR3 is CASSPGARSINEQFF. The CDR3 nucleotides read TGTGCCAGCAGCCCGGGGGCTAGGAGCATCAATGAGCAGTTCTTC.

This chain links TRBV11-2 with TRBJ1-2; D unclear. V dropped 0 bases and J dropped 8 bases, with 13 bases sitting between them. The CDR3 has 14 residues. Per the germline V gene, CDR1 is SGHAT and CDR2 is FQNNGV. The CDR3, as DNA: TGTGCCAGCAGCTTAGAACCTTTATCGGGGGGCTACACCTTC. Encoded protein: CASSLEPLSGGYTF.